The TCR beta chain under discussion was sequenced for a study of shared clonotypes between healthy human individuals. Overall study context: The plates for each donor numbered three CD4 naive, three CD4 memory, two CD8 naive and one CD8 memory. Study results and caveats: What rarefaction showed was incomplete sorted-subset sequencing despite large depth. It was anticipated that sequencing depth would influence how many clonotypes donors shared.

Division of CD4+ cells produced a CD45RA+ naive subset and a CD45RA-negative memory subset. CDR1 is MNHNY and CDR2 is SVGAGI in the germline V gene (reference sequence). V dropped 6 bases and J dropped 4 bases, with 7 bases sitting between them. The CDR3 length is 11 residues. The table came from immunoSEQ multiplex PCR; TCRdb's copy has only in-frame clones and leaves some out. The sample holds approximately 740,000 clones, roughly 70% seen once. Regarding this clone: Its antigen is not known.

Material: memory CD4+ T cells sorted from blood. The subset is: CD45RA-negative fraction. This chain uses TRBV6-6 with TRBJ2-7, with unresolved D. The receptor comes from a woman aged 25-40 years in good health. CDR3 bases: TGTGCCAGCAGGGGGAATTACGAGCAGTACTTC. Its translation is CASRGNYEQYF.